This TCR beta chain was identified during a study of immune heterogeneity within non-small cell lung tumors. TCR beta CDR3 regions came from multiplex PCR with 32 forward V and 13 reverse J primers. TCRdb analysed the multiplex PCR reads with MiXCR anew, one entry per CDR3 protein. Here the sample spans approximately 19,000 distinct CDR3 sequences, around 28% being singletons. In its sample, this clonotype was seen many times. Its antigen is still unknown. Bulk tumor genomic DNA, about 570 ng per sample, was the template. Biopsies that were spaced far apart were taken, several per primary tumor, during surgery. Patients underwent curative surgery for non-small cell lung cancer (untreated and newly diagnosed). General study points: Recurrence of identical dominant CDR3 beta clonotypes was observed across tumor sites within a patient, alongside site-unique high-frequency clones. Between individual patients, the high-frequency T-cell receptor beta clonotypes largely differed.

The source is a man aged 35-49 years with non-small cell lung cancer. The sample comprised lung tumor tissue.

For the CDR3, the DNA is TGTGCCAGTAGTATAGATGGGGACAGGGGGATCAATGAGCAGTTCTTC. Amino acid sequence: CASSIDGDRGINEQFF. The gene calls are TRBV19 and TRBJ2-1; 11 bases are shared with TRBD1. The CDR3 totals 16 residues. The V gene end was trimmed by 0 bases and the J gene end by 6 bases; junction bases not matched to a gene: 4. In germline, CDR1 is LNHDA, CDR2 SQIVND (reference sequence).